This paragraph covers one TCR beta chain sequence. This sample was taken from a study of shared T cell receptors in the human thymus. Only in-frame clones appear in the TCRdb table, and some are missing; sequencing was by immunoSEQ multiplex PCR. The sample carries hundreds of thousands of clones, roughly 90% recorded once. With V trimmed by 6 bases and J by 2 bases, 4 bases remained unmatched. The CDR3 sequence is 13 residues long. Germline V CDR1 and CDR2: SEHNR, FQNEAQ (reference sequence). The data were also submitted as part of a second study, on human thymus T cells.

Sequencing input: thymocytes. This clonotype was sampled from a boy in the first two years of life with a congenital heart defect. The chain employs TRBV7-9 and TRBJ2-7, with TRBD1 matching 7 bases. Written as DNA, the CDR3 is TGTGCCAGCAGTTCGACAGGGACCTACGAGCAGTACTTC. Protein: CASSSTGTYEQYF.